This record looks at one T cell receptor (beta chain) sequence and its context. Treatment meaning: randomized to nivolumab then ipilimumab (arm A) or the reverse (arm B). The germline CDR1 and CDR2 sequences are SEHNR and FQNEAQ (reference sequence). The V and J ends lost 3 bases and 4 bases, in that order; junction bases with no gene match: 1. The length of the CDR3 is 13 residues. This entry comes from a study of sequential checkpoint blockade in melanoma. TCRdb's table, derived via immunoSEQ multiplex PCR, lists solely in-frame clones and lacks some. Among 13,000 or so clones listed, 65% to 85% were seen once.

Sequencing used CD8+ T cells sorted from blood (inferred from file names), obtained from a patient given nivolumab and ipilimumab in sequence. This receptor was obtained from a human donor with melanoma. The chain carries TRBV7-9 and TRBJ1-2; 8 positions match TRBD1. This chain's CDR3 is CASSFGTGYGYTF. The CDR3 coding sequence is TGTGCCAGCAGCTTCGGGACAGGCTATGGCTACACCTTC.